The table lists the clone carrying this T cell receptor (beta chain) with many counts. Its antigen is unidentified. Bone marrow was sampled from every patient at the time of active disease. This CDR3 comprises 16 residues. Germline loops: CDR1 SGHRS, CDR2 YFSETQ. Losses at the gene ends were 0 bases for V and 4 bases for J; bases not matched to a gene: 3. This entry comes from a study of read filtering for tumor transcriptome and immune sequencing. From around 0.4 ug of RNA, a library with molecular barcoded alpha/delta and beta/gamma adaptors was made. Each CDR3 protein gets one entry after TCRdb re-called the reads with MiXCR. Of fewer than 100,000 distinct CDR3 sequences detected, 9% to 15% appear once; the ten largest clones hold about 15%. Broader study findings: Correlation between methods rose after single-read clonotypes were removed.

The source of this sequence is a donor over 35 with multiple myeloma. What was sequenced was a population of CD138-negative cells sorted from bone marrow. The chain has TRBV5-1 and TRBJ2-3, with 12 bases identical to TRBD2. The CDR3 DNA reads TGCGCCAGCAGCTTGGGACTAGCGGGAGTCCCAGATACGCAGTATTTT. It codes for CASSLGLAGVPDTQYF.